The rows below give T cell receptor beta chains drawn from one sample of a study of T cell repertoires in cytomegalovirus infection. TCRdb itself ran the reads through MiXCR, one entry per CDR3 protein. The data show around 320,000 distinct CDR3 sequences, 8% to 9.5% seen once. Source material: PBMCs. Source of these receptors: a human donor in good health (CMV status not recorded). Some clones in this sample may be carry-over from other donors' samples. Both conserved end residues are part of each CDR3. Each record gives: CDR3 length, clone size, J gene, V gene, D gene, CDR3 DNA, CDR3 protein. A D gene is named only where the DNA matches it firmly. Clone size, where shown, is once, few, many, or a class for clones that have expanded.

>15|.|TRBJ1-2|TRBV12-3/TRBV12-4|.
TGTGCCAGCAGCCAGAGGTACCATTTAAACTATGGCTACACCTTC
CASSQRYHLNYGYTF
>17|.|TRBJ1-2|TRBV25-1|TRBD1
TGTGCCAGCGAAGCACCACCCGGGACAGGGGATAACTATGGCTACACCTTC
CASEAPPGTGDNYGYTF
>16|few|TRBJ2-2|TRBV28|.
TGTGCCAGCAGTTTATGGGCTGGATCGGCCACCGGGGAGCTGTTTTTT
CASSLWAGSATGELFF
>17|many|TRBJ2-4|TRBV12-3/TRBV12-4|TRBD2
TGTGCCAGCAGTCCCCCCCCTAAAGCGGGAGATAAAAACATTCAGTACTTC
CASSPPPKAGDKNIQYF
>15|few|TRBJ1-5|TRBV27|TRBD1
TGTGCCAGCAGTTTATACAGGGGAGTAGATCAGCCCCAGCATTTT
CASSLYRGVDQPQHF
>17|many|TRBJ2-2|TRBV6-1|.
TGTGCCGCCCCCCGGTCAGGGGAGGCCGTGAACACCGGGGAGCTGTTTTTT
CAAPRSGEAVNTGELFF
>15|many|TRBJ2-7|TRBV7-9|.
TGTGCCAGCAGCTTAGTCGGCTTCAACTACGACGGGCAGTACTTC
CASSLVGFNYDGQYF
>14|many|TRBJ2-7|TRBV7-2|.
TGTGCCAGCAGCTTAGTCACTAGTGGCTACGAGCAGTACTTC
CASSLVTSGYEQYF
>14|many|TRBJ2-1|TRBV7-2|.
TGTGCCAGCAGACAGGGATCATACGACAATGAGCAGTTCTTC
CASRQGSYDNEQFF
>13|few|TRBJ2-1|TRBV28|.
TGTGCCAGCGGCTACAGGGCCTACAATGAGCAGTTCTTC
CASGYRAYNEQFF
>13|.|TRBJ1-2|TRBV20-1|.
TGCAGTGCTAGCTCGTCGGCGCTCTATGGCTACACCTTC
CSASSSALYGYTF
>15|.|TRBJ2-5|TRBV7-2|TRBD2
TGTGCCAGCAGCGGGGGGGGGGGGGGGGGAGAGACCCAGTACTTC
CASSGGGGGGETQYF
>14|.|TRBJ2-1|TRBV4-2|TRBD1
TGTGCCAGCAGCCAAGCCACGACAGGGACTGAGCAGTTCTTC
CASSQATTGTEQFF
>14|few|TRBJ2-2|TRBV20-1|.
TGCAGTGCTAGGCCGAATGGGAACACCGGGGAGCTGTTTTTT
CSARPNGNTGELFF
>15|few|TRBJ1-2|TRBV19|TRBD1
TGTGCCAGTCGTCCCCGAGGACAGGGGGTTTACGGCTACACCTTC
CASRPRGQGVYGYTF
>14|few|TRBJ2-7|TRBV10-1|.
TGCGCCAGCAGTTCAGGGACATCTTTCTACGAGCAGTACTTC
CASSSGTSFYEQYF
>15|.|TRBJ2-7|TRBV20-1|TRBD2
TGCAGTGCGTCGACCGAGCGGGGCAGCTCCTACGAGCAGTACTTC
CSASTERGSSYEQYF
>15|many|TRBJ2-5|TRBV12-3/TRBV12-4|TRBD1
TGTGCCAGCAGTTCCCCCGGGACAGCAAAAGAGACCCAGTACTTC
CASSSPGTAKETQYF
>14|few|TRBJ2-2|TRBV6-2/TRBV6-3|.
TGTGCCAGCAGTTCGCACATGAACACCGGGGAGCTGTTTTTT
CASSSHMNTGELFF
>15|few|TRBJ2-2|TRBV5-4|TRBD1
TGTGCCAGCAGCTCGGGGGACAGGTTTATCGGGGAGCTGTTTTTT
CASSSGDRFIGELFF
>15|few|TRBJ2-7|TRBV10-3|.
TGTGCCATCAGACCCCTGGGGGGGGCTCGAGACGAGCAGTACTTC
CAIRPLGGARDEQYF
>14|many|TRBJ1-2|TRBV7-2|.
TGTGCCAGCAGCTTAGCCGGGGCCAACTATGGCTACACCTTC
CASSLAGANYGYTF
>17|many|TRBJ1-3|TRBV7-9|TRBD1
TGTGCCAGCAGCCTTTTTCCTTCGACAGGGATGGAAAACACCATATATTTT
CASSLFPSTGMENTIYF
>15|few|TRBJ2-7|TRBV27|TRBD1
TGTGCCAGCAGTTTACAGGACAGGGGATTGGGCGAGCAGTACTTC
CASSLQDRGLGEQYF
>16|.|TRBJ2-1|TRBV10-3|TRBD2
TGTGCCATCAGTGCCTATACAGCGGGGGAGAACAATGAGCAGTTCTTC
CAISAYTAGENNEQFF
>16|many|TRBJ2-2|TRBV7-2|TRBD2
TGTGCCAGCAGCTTTCGACTAGCCTTGAACACCGGGGAGCTGTTTTTT
CASSFRLALNTGELFF
>13|many|TRBJ1-1|TRBV6-2/TRBV6-3|.
TGTGCCAGCAGTCTCCGACAGGTAACTGAAGCTTTCTTT
CASSLRQVTEAFF
>13|many|TRBJ2-1|TRBV7-2|.
TGTGCCAGCAGCTTAGACCGAGGGAATGAGCAGTTCTTC
CASSLDRGNEQFF